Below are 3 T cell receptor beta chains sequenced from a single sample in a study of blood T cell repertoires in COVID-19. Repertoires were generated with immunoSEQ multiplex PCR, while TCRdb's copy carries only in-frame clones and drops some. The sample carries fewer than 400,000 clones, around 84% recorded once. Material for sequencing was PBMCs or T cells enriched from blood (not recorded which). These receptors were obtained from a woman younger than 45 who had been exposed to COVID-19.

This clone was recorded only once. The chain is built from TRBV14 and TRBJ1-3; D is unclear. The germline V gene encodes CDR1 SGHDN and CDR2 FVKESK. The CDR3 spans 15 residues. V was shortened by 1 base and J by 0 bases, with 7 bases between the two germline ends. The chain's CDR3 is CASSQGGSSGNTIYF. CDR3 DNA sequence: TGTGCCAGCAGCCAAGGCGGGAGCTCTGGAAACACCATATATTTT.

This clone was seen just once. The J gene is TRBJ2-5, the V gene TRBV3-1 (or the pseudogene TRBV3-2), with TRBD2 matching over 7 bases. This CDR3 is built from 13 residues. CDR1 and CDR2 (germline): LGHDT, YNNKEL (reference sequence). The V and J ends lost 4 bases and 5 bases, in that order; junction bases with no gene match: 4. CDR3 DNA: TGTGCCAGCAGCCGGTGGGGGGGTGAGACCCAGTACTTC. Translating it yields CASSRWGGETQYF.

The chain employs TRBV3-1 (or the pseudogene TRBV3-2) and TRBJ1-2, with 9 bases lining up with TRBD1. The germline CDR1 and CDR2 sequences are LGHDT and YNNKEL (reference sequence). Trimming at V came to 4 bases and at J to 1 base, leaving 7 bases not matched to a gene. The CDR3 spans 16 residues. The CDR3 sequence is CASSLSGTGRNYGYTF. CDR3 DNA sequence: TGTGCCAGCAGCCTGTCCGGGACAGGGCGTAACTATGGCTACACCTTC.